These T cell receptor beta chains were read from a single sample in a study of blood T cells in healthy people across ages. TCRdb called the 5' RACE reads again in MiXCR, with one record for every CDR3 protein. This table holds roughly 1 million distinct CDR3 sequences, under 30% found once. A further study also used this sample, focusing on T cells of mothers and their children.

Sequencing input: blood. These receptors came from a girl aged 2 to 10 in good health. CDR3s include the opening cysteine and the closing phenylalanine or tryptophan. D genes are given only for firm matches. A clone size is listed for some rows: how often the clone was seen (once, few, many), or a class if it is expanded.

v_gene	abundance	d_gene	j_gene	CDR3aa	CDR3nt
TRBV2	few	TRBD2	TRBJ2-7	CASSEAERDYDEQYF	TGTGCCAGCAGTGAAGCCGAGCGGGATTACGACGAGCAGTACTTC
TRBV15	.	.	TRBJ2-5	CATSRDLGSGTRTQYF	TGTGCCACCAGCAGAGATTTAGGGTCTGGGACCAGGACCCAGTACTTC
TRBV27	many	TRBD2	TRBJ2-5	CASSLLGLAGETQYF	TGTGCCAGCAGTTTATTGGGACTAGCGGGAGAGACCCAGTACTTC
TRBV7-6	few	.	TRBJ1-4	CASSLGSTNEKLFF	TGTGCCAGCAGCTTAGGTTCAACTAATGAAAAACTGTTTTTT
TRBV4-1	.	.	TRBJ2-1	CASSPGPLNNEQFF	TGCGCCAGCAGCCCAGGACCACTAAACAATGAGCAGTTCTTC
TRBV4-1	.	TRBD1	TRBJ1-2	CASSQDVPGGGYTF	TGCGCCAGCAGCCAAGATGTTCCAGGGGGAGGCTACACCTTC
TRBV29-1	few	TRBD1	TRBJ1-1	CSVRQGSDTEAFF	TGCAGCGTCCGACAGGGAAGCGACACTGAAGCTTTCTTT
TRBV29-1	few	.	TRBJ2-7	CSVEVSRDGFYEQYF	TGCAGCGTTGAAGTCTCCCGGGACGGTTTCTACGAGCAGTACTTC
TRBV11-2	.	.	TRBJ1-2	CASSPSNMGGYTF	TGTGCCAGCAGCCCTTCCAATATGGGTGGCTACACCTTC
TRBV7-9	few	.	TRBJ2-5	CASSTFAAWAVETQYF	TGTGCCAGCAGCACCTTCGCGGCGTGGGCAGTAGAGACCCAGTACTTC
TRBV29-1	few	.	TRBJ1-1	CSVVLVANTEAFF	TGCAGCGTCGTCCTGGTGGCGAACACTGAAGCTTTCTTT
TRBV14	few	.	TRBJ2-5	CASSQGLNVHQETQYF	TGTGCCAGCAGCCAAGGACTTAACGTGCACCAAGAGACCCAGTACTTC
TRBV5-1	.	TRBD1	TRBJ1-1	CASGLTGGDTEAFF	TGCGCCAGCGGTTTAACAGGGGGGGACACTGAAGCTTTCTTT
TRBV4-1	many	.	TRBJ2-4	CASSPGGKSIQYF	TGCGCCAGCAGCCCCGGGGGAAAGAGCATTCAGTACTTC
TRBV4-1	.	.	TRBJ2-5	CAARGGGRETQYF	TGCGCCGCCCGTGGCGGGGGCCGGGAGACCCAGTACTTC
TRBV20-1	.	.	TRBJ1-5	CSAMRPNQPQHF	TGCAGTGCTATGAGGCCTAATCAGCCCCAGCATTTT
TRBV24-1	.	.	TRBJ1-5	CATSDLYGNQPQHF	TGTGCCACCAGTGATTTGTACGGGAACCAGCCCCAGCATTTT
TRBV2	.	.	TRBJ2-5	CASSVAVGAQYF	TGTGCCAGCAGTGTTGCGGTCGGGGCCCAGTACTTC
TRBV3-1	.	.	TRBJ2-7	CASSAEISSYEQYF	TGTGCCAGCAGCGCCGAAATCAGCTCCTACGAGCAGTACTTC
TRBV24-1	few	.	TRBJ1-3	CATSDSGAHIYF	TGTGCCACCAGTGATTCCGGGGCCCACATATATTTT
TRBV20-1	once	.	TRBJ2-1	CSAETNEQFF	TGCAGTGCTGAAACCAATGAGCAGTTCTTC
TRBV12-5	.	.	TRBJ2-7	CASGNGSLGYEQYF	TGTGCTAGTGGAAATGGGAGTCTCGGCTACGAGCAGTACTTC
TRBV4-3	.	.	TRBJ1-2	CASSHDRSGAYGYTF	TGCGCCAGCAGCCATGACAGGAGCGGAGCCTATGGCTACACCTTC
TRBV10-2	few	.	TRBJ2-1	CASTIRSYNEQFF	TGCGCCAGCACCATCCGCTCCTACAATGAGCAGTTCTTC
TRBV11-2	.	.	TRBJ1-6	CASSPSQWGRGASSYNSPLHF	TGTGCCAGCAGCCCAAGTCAGTGGGGACGGGGGGCCAGCTCCTATAATTCACCCCTCCACTTT
TRBV7-9	.	TRBD2	TRBJ2-1	CASSLLGEGYNEQFF	TGTGCCAGCAGCTTACTGGGGGAGGGCTACAATGAGCAGTTCTTC
TRBV10-3	few	TRBD2	TRBJ2-3	CAIRVTSGEGADTQYF	TGTGCCATCAGGGTTACTAGCGGTGAAGGCGCAGATACGCAGTATTTT
TRBV3-1	.	.	TRBJ2-2	CASSPERGTGELFF	TGTGCCAGCAGCCCCGAACGTGGAACCGGGGAGCTGTTTTTT
TRBV4-1	many	.	TRBJ2-1	CASSQEVVIGGNNEQFF	TGCGCCAGCAGCCAAGAAGTGGTTATTGGCGGCAACAATGAGCAGTTCTTC
TRBV5-6	few	TRBD2	TRBJ2-1	CASSPFRGVNEQFF	TGTGCCAGCAGCCCGTTCCGGGGGGTAAATGAGCAGTTCTTC
TRBV28	.	.	TRBJ2-5	CASRTSGEETQYF	TGTGCCAGCAGGACTAGTGGGGAAGAGACCCAGTACTTC
TRBV10-3	few	.	TRBJ2-6	CAISADRMLSGANVLTF	TGTGCCATCAGTGCCGACAGGATGCTCTCTGGGGCCAACGTCCTGACTTTC
TRBV27	.	.	TRBJ2-7	CASSYIADSYEQYF	TGTGCCAGCAGTTATATAGCGGACTCCTACGAGCAGTACTTC
TRBV4-3	once	.	TRBJ1-1	CASSQGYTGGTEAFF	TGCGCCAGCAGCCAAGGGTATACCGGCGGGACTGAAGCTTTCTTT
TRBV18	few	.	TRBJ1-5	CASSPAGKLDQPQHF	TGTGCCAGCTCACCAGCGGGGAAGTTAGACCAGCCCCAGCATTTT
TRBV3-1	few	.	TRBJ1-5	CASSQMRNQPQHF	TGTGCCAGCAGCCAAATGAGGAATCAGCCCCAGCATTTT
TRBV29-1	.	TRBD2	TRBJ2-3	CSVEDGLAGGWPDTQYF	TGCAGCGTTGAAGACGGACTAGCGGGAGGTTGGCCAGATACGCAGTATTTT
TRBV29-1	.	.	TRBJ2-1	CSSRGGFDEQFF	TGCAGCTCCCGGGGCGGGTTCGATGAGCAGTTCTTC
TRBV6-4	few	.	TRBJ2-3	CASSVDGGSTDTQYF	TGTGCCAGCAGTGTGGACGGGGGATCCACAGATACGCAGTATTTT
TRBV5-1	few	.	TRBJ2-5	CASLDPGKTQYF	TGCGCCAGCTTGGATCCAGGGAAGACCCAGTACTTC
TRBV5-1	.	.	TRBJ1-1	CASSRTFNQGKNTEAFF	TGCGCCAGCAGCCGGACTTTTAACCAGGGGAAGAACACTGAAGCTTTCTTT
TRBV7-8	.	TRBD1	TRBJ2-5	CASSKEARGLKETQYF	TGTGCCAGCAGCAAAGAGGCCAGGGGGCTAAAAGAGACCCAGTACTTC
TRBV12-3/TRBV12-4	.	TRBD1	TRBJ2-7	CASSLTGTGTVEQYF	TGTGCCAGCAGTCTAACCGGGACAGGGACGGTCGAGCAGTACTTC
TRBV28	.	.	TRBJ1-4	CASSPRGLEKLFF	TGTGCCAGCAGTCCCCGCGGCCTCGAAAAACTGTTTTTT
TRBV20-1	few	.	TRBJ2-1	CSARGVGAGDEQFF	TGCAGTGCTAGAGGGGTGGGAGCTGGTGATGAGCAGTTCTTC
TRBV12-5	.	.	TRBJ1-5	CASWVGRSNQPQHF	TGTGCTAGTTGGGTCGGGCGGAGCAATCAGCCCCAGCATTTT
TRBV6-5	.	.	TRBJ2-7	CASSSGTPGERYF	TGTGCCAGCAGTTCGGGTACCCCCGGGGAGCGGTACTTC
TRBV5-4	few	.	TRBJ2-5	CASSFLPQETQYF	TGTGCCAGCAGCTTTTTGCCCCAAGAGACCCAGTACTTC
TRBV29-1	few	.	TRBJ1-1	CSVGVSENTEAFF	TGCAGCGTTGGGGTATCGGAGAACACTGAAGCTTTCTTT
TRBV3-1	.	TRBD1	TRBJ2-3	CANSPRTGTTDTQYF	TGTGCCAACAGTCCAAGGACAGGGACCACAGATACGCAGTATTTT
TRBV9	once	.	TRBJ1-1	CASSVSGLRTEAFF	TGTGCCAGCAGCGTATCAGGGCTCAGGACTGAAGCTTTCTTT
TRBV5-1	few	TRBD2	TRBJ2-5	CASSLEPTSGGIIEETQYF	TGCGCCAGCAGCTTGGAACCTACTAGCGGGGGGATAATAGAGGAGACCCAGTACTTC
TRBV28	.	.	TRBJ2-5	CARAGETQYF	TGTGCCAGAGCGGGAGAGACCCAGTACTTC
TRBV10-3	few	.	TRBJ2-7	CATGLTPTYVQYF	TGTGCCACCGGGCTAACACCGACCTACGTGCAGTACTTC
TRBV3-1	.	TRBD2	TRBJ2-1	CASSPRSSGLSYNEQFF	TGTGCCAGCAGCCCCCGATCTAGCGGCCTCTCCTACAATGAGCAGTTCTTC
TRBV7-3	few	.	TRBJ2-2	CASVGLSGELFF	TGTGCCTCCGTGGGGCTCTCCGGGGAGCTGTTTTTT
TRBV28	.	.	TRBJ1-6	CASSLIGSSYNSPLHF	TGTGCCAGCAGCCTGATCGGCAGCTCCTATAATTCACCCCTCCACTTT
TRBV7-3	.	TRBD2	TRBJ2-3	CASSQGLAGGGDTQYF	TGTGCCAGCAGCCAGGGACTAGCGGGGGGCGGAGATACGCAGTATTTT
TRBV20-1	.	TRBD2	TRBJ2-1	CSAPTSGSYYNEQFF	TGCAGTGCCCCTACTAGCGGGAGTTATTACAATGAGCAGTTCTTC